The 23 T cell receptor beta chains below come from one sample, sequenced in a study of shared clonotypes between healthy human individuals. The table came from immunoSEQ multiplex PCR; TCRdb's copy has only in-frame clones and leaves some out. Of some 1.4 million clones listed, roughly 96% are singletons. What was sequenced was naive CD4+ T cells sorted from blood. Subset denoted: CD45RA+ positively selected. Every receptor here comes from a man in his thirties or forties in good health.

The rearrangement links TRBV7-2 to TRBJ2-1, with TRBD2 as a possible D gene (6 bases). Germline V gives CDR1 SGHTA, CDR2 FQGNSA. Trimming removed 5 bases from V and 6 bases from J, with 14 bases in between. The length of the CDR3 is 14 residues. The CDR3: CASSRAYGGNEQFF. CDR3 nucleotides: TGTGCCAGCAGCAGGGCATACGGGGGCAATGAGCAGTTCTTC.

V gene TRBV6-6 combines with J gene TRBJ2-3; D gene ambiguous. The V end lost 0 bases, the J end lost 2 bases, and 9 bases lay between the germline ends. Per germline, CDR1 MNHNY and CDR2 SVGAGI (reference sequence). The CDR3 is made up of 15 amino acids. The CDR3 DNA reads as TGTGCCAGCAGTTACTCCCTGGTCGACACAGATACGCAGTATTTT. This encodes CASSYSLVDTDTQYF.

J is TRBJ2-7 and V is TRBV14; no clear D gene. CDR3 length: 14 amino acids. Germline values: CDR1 SGHDN, CDR2 FVKESK. Trimming shortened V by 1 base and J by 9 bases, and 16 bases separated the two germline ends. This chain's CDR3 is CASSQASMVNGQYF. As DNA, the CDR3 is TGTGCCAGCAGCCAAGCATCTATGGTAAACGGGCAGTACTTC.

This chain connects TRBV11-2 to TRBJ2-4; TRBD1 agrees at 10 bases. Trimming cost V 4 bases and J 0 bases; bases outside gene matches: 12. CDR1 and CDR2 from the germline V gene are SGHAT and FQNNGV. CDR3 length equals 19 residues. This chain's CDR3 is CASSSGWDRGVEAKNIQYF. CDR3 DNA: TGTGCCAGCAGCTCGGGCTGGGACAGGGGTGTGGAAGCCAAAAACATTCAGTACTTC.

This clone has just one count. Other DNA sequences in this sample translate to the same CDR3. The chain recombines TRBV20-1 with TRBJ2-5; no clear D. V dropped 5 bases and J dropped 4 bases, with 8 bases sitting between them. Per the germline V gene, CDR1 is DFQATT and CDR2 is SNEGSKA (reference sequence). This CDR3 is 11 amino acids long. CDR3 region: CSARFGETQYF. CDR3 nucleotides: TGCAGTGCTCGGTTTGGAGAGACCCAGTACTTC.

In its sample, this clone was seen once. The J gene is TRBJ2-1, the V gene TRBV18; D is perhaps TRBD2 (6 bases). Germline V gene sequence: CDR1 KGHSH, CDR2 LQKENI. V was shortened by 2 bases and J by 9 bases, with 14 bases between the two germline ends. This CDR3 has 14 amino acids. The CDR3 DNA sequence: TGTGCCAGCTCACCAGTAGGGGAGGTAGCTGAGCAGTTCTTC. This codes for CASSPVGEVAEQFF.

The genes are TRBV6-5 and TRBJ2-1; 16 bases align to TRBD2. V was clipped by 6 bases and J by 7 bases; unmatched bases: 3. The germline V gene has CDR1 MNHEY and CDR2 SVGAGI. This CDR3 spans 15 amino acids. DNA for the CDR3: TGTGCCAGCAGGCCGGGACTAGCGGGAGGGAATGAGCAGTTCTTC. Translation: CASRPGLAGGNEQFF.

This clone was observed once. Other DNA sequences from this sample encode an identical CDR3 as well. J is TRBJ2-7 and V is TRBV5-1; no reliable D call. CDR3 length: 11 amino acids. Germline V gene data show CDR1 as SGHRS and CDR2 as YFSETQ. Deletions cut 0 bases from V and 7 bases from J, with 5 bases between. CDR3 DNA sequence: TGCGCCAGCAGCTTGGGGGGAGAGCAGTACTTC. Its translation: CASSLGGEQYF.

This chain links TRBV5-4 with TRBJ1-1; the match to TRBD1 covers 7 bases. Trimming removed 2 bases from V and 5 bases from J; junction bases left unmatched: 9. The CDR3 has 15 amino acids. Looked up from germline, CDR1 is SGHNT and CDR2 is YYREEE (reference sequence). For the CDR3, the DNA is TGTGCCAGCAGCTTAACGTTAGGGGGCGGTACTGAAGCTTTCTTT. Translation: CASSLTLGGGTEAFF.

The CDR3, as DNA: TGTGCCAGCAGCCCGCTCGGGAGTACAGATACGCAGTATTTT. Its translation: CASSPLGSTDTQYF. J is TRBJ2-3 and V is TRBV7-2; weak D call: TRBD2 (6 bases). V shed 5 bases and J shed 3 bases, with 12 bases lying between them. CDR1 is SGHTA and CDR2 is FQGNSA in the germline V gene. The CDR3 is 14 residues long.

CDR3 residues: CASSPRQGGGYEQYF. DNA for the CDR3: TGTGCCAGCTCCCCCCGTCAGGGCGGCGGGTACGAGCAGTACTTC. The rearrangement uses TRBV18 and TRBJ2-7; D may match TRBD1 or TRBD2 (5 bases each). Trimming cost V 6 bases and J 4 bases, with 19 bases left between them. This CDR3 comprises 15 residues. Germline V gene sequence: CDR1 KGHSH, CDR2 LQKENI.

The chain couples TRBV11-2 to TRBJ2-7, with a weak D call TRBD2 (6 bases). This CDR3 is built from 16 residues. CDR1 is SGHAT and CDR2 is FQNNGV in the germline V gene. V lost 4 bases and J lost 0, with 16 bases in between. The CDR3 region is CASSSLLGTHSYEQYF. The CDR3 DNA reads TGTGCCAGCAGCTCCCTTCTGGGGACTCACTCCTACGAGCAGTACTTC.

The chain recombines TRBV18 with TRBJ2-1, with D tentatively TRBD1 (6 bases). Germline V CDR1 and CDR2: KGHSH, LQKENI. V was trimmed by 4 bases and J by 5 bases, leaving 15 bases between them. CDR3 size: 15 residues. The CDR3 coding sequence is TGTGCCAGCTCACTTGGCCCTTACAGGGACAATGAGCAGTTCTTC. Its protein product is CASSLGPYRDNEQFF.

This sequence joins TRBV7-2 and TRBJ1-2; 9 bases line up with TRBD1. There are 13 residues in the CDR3. CDR1 SGHTA and CDR2 FQGNSA come from the germline V gene. V shed 2 bases, J shed 9 bases, and the junction held 4 bases outside the gene matches. The CDR3 DNA follows: TGTGCCAGCAGCTTAAGACAGGGGGTACGCTACACCTTC. This codes for CASSLRQGVRYTF.

CDR3 in amino acids: CASRTGGNNYGYTF. The CDR3, as DNA: TGTGCCAGCAGGACAGGGGGAAACAACTATGGCTACACCTTC. V is TRBV28 and J is TRBJ1-2; 9 bases fit TRBD1. Germline CDR1 MDHEN, CDR2 SYDVKM. Unmatched junction bases numbered 4, after V lost 6 bases and J lost 2 bases. CDR3 length equals 14 residues.

The chain uses TRBV29-1 and TRBJ2-1; TRBD2 matches at 12 bases. The V gene's germline CDR1 is SQVTM and CDR2 ANQGSEA. V trimming: 6 bases; J trimming: 8 bases; junction bases outside the gene matches: 5. CDR3 length equals 13 residues. The CDR3 DNA reads as TGCAGCGTGGAGACTAGCGGGAGCGATGAGCAGTTCTTC. Protein product: CSVETSGSDEQFF.

The V and J genes are TRBV6-6 and TRBJ2-7; D not certain. This CDR3 comprises 14 residues. V gave up 6 bases and J gave up 1 base, with 13 bases separating them. Germline-derived CDR1 and CDR2 are MNHNY and SVGAGI (reference sequence). The CDR3: CASSRDGTSYEQYF. DNA of the CDR3: TGTGCCAGCAGCCGAGACGGCACTTCCTACGAGCAGTACTTC.

The chain has TRBV7-3 and TRBJ2-5; D gene uncertain. Trimming shortened V by 5 bases and J by 0 bases, and 7 bases separated the two germline ends. The V gene's germline CDR1 is SGHTA and CDR2 FQGTGA. The CDR3 is made up of 13 amino acids. The CDR3 bases are TGTGCCAGCAGCCTAGGGAACCAAGAGACCCAGTACTTC. It specifies CASSLGNQETQYF.

The chain links TRBV30 to TRBJ1-5; unclear D gene. Deletions cut 5 bases from V and 2 bases from J, with 13 bases between. CDR1 is GTSNPN, CDR2 SVGIG, per germline (reference sequence). The CDR3 sequence is 14 residues long. The DNA of the CDR3 is TGTGCCTGGGGTTATGGATCGGGCAATCAGCCCCAGCATTTT. Amino acid sequence: CAWGYGSGNQPQHF.

The rearrangement uses TRBV19 and TRBJ1-5; 9 bases are shared with TRBD1. From germline, CDR1 is LNHDA and CDR2 SQIVND (reference sequence). V lost 9 bases, J lost 0 bases, and 3 bases stayed unmatched. This CDR3 is built from 14 residues. In DNA, the CDR3 is TGTGCCAGCCGGGACAGGGCTAGCAATCAGCCCCAGCATTTT. It encodes CASRDRASNQPQHF.

The rearrangement links TRBV6-1 to TRBJ1-1, with D perhaps TRBD1 (6 bases). CDR1 is MNHNS, CDR2 SASEGT, per germline. The CDR3 is made up of 14 amino acids. With 3 bases removed from V and 0 bases from J, the gap between germline ends came to 8 bases. CDR3 region: CASSDGGVNTEAFF. Here the CDR3 DNA reads TGTGCCAGCAGTGACGGGGGCGTGAACACTGAAGCTTTCTTT.

The chain couples TRBV30 to TRBJ2-3; 7 bases align to TRBD2. Trimming cost V 4 bases and J 0 bases; bases outside gene matches: 4. Germline CDR1 and CDR2: GTSNPN and SVGIG (reference sequence). The length of the CDR3 is 14 residues. DNA for the CDR3: TGTGCCTGGAACCACGGGGGGAGCACAGATACGCAGTATTTT. This codes for CAWNHGGSTDTQYF.

CDR3 loop: CASSSNTGEQPQHF. DNA of the CDR3: TGTGCCAGCAGCTCGAACACAGGGGAGCAGCCCCAGCATTTT. The V gene is TRBV11-2, the J gene TRBJ1-5; 7 nucleotides line up with TRBD1. V shed 4 bases and J 7 bases; nucleotides not matched to a gene: 7. Germline V gene data show CDR1 as SGHAT and CDR2 as FQNNGV. The CDR3 totals 14 residues.